This T cell receptor beta chain was retrieved from a study of T cell responses to AZD1222 COVID-19 vaccine. Study overall: Pooling of second doses given at about 4 or about 12 weeks was done.

Study results and limitations: In a largely white British group with more females than males, clonal diversity was possibly underestimated. Without day 14 samples, only post-peak T cell repertoires were studied. CD4 TCRs linked to vaccination spanned spike, dominating at 160-218 and 743-854.

Sequencing was performed with immunoSEQ multiplex PCR; in TCRdb, only in-frame clones are kept and a portion is missing. The sample lists roughly 70,000 clones, 75% to 90% occurring once. Of note for this clone: The antigen is undetermined.

CDR1 is MNHEY, CDR2 SMNVEV, per germline (reference sequence). V was pared by 3 bases and J by 8 bases, with 7 bases between. This CDR3 contains 11 residues. The source of this sequence is an adult in good health. V usage is TRBV27 and J usage is TRBJ1-1; D is possibly TRBD1 (5 bases). The input for sequencing was peripheral blood, taken on day 0 of AZD1222 vaccination. The CDR3 protein is CASSLGPEAFF. CDR3 sequence (DNA): TGTGCCAGCAGTTTGGGACCCGAAGCTTTCTTT.